The sequence of this T cell receptor (beta chain) was determined in a study of siplizumab effects on memory and regulatory T cells. Assay used: immunoSEQ multiplex PCR; TCRdb lists only in-frame clones, some missing. The table shows about 69,000 clones, with 80% to 90% occurring only once. Unmatched junction bases numbered 7, after V lost 3 bases and J lost 8 bases. The CDR3 covers 15 residues. The germline CDR1 and CDR2 sequences are SEHNR and FQNEAQ (reference sequence). Note on this clone: Antigen: not known.

Overall study findings and caveats: Among alloreactive clones, only a minor fraction mapped to unstimulated subsets. In unstimulated cells, naive T cells appeared more diverse than memory T cells and seemed major alloresponse contributors. Under siplizumab, alloreactive sequences traced to unstimulated CD4+ memory cells were significantly reduced.

Sequenced material: Tregs sorted from blood. The genes are TRBV7-9 and TRBJ1-4, with 9 bases identical to TRBD1. This receptor was identified in a human donor in good health. CDR3 DNA sequence: TGTGCCAGCAGCTTCCACAGGGGGCAGGGCGAAAAACTGTTTTTT. Translating it yields CASSFHRGQGEKLFF.